This TCR beta chain was captured by sequencing in a study of CD8+ T cells in alopecia areata. Study-wide results and limits: Especially in alopecia totalis/universalis, lesional scalp showed greater clonality than normal scalp did.

Treatment specified: oral pan-JAK inhibitor, 5-10 mg twice daily. Separation by sorting yielded CD4+ and CD8+ T cells from PBMCs. cDNA reverse transcribed from extracted RNA served as the sequencing template. Clones were read by immunoSEQ multiplex PCR, and TCRdb kept only the in-frame ones, dropping some. The sample records some 180,000 clones, approximately 50% being singletons. Of note for this clone: Its antigen remains unidentified.

Trimming took off 5 bases at V and 8 bases at J, with 13 bases between the two ends. Germline V CDR1 and CDR2: PRHDT, FYEKMQ (reference sequence). The CDR3 is 13 residues long. The J gene is TRBJ2-1, the V gene TRBV13; no clear D gene. The receptor's source is a human donor with alopecia areata. The material was CD8+ T cells sorted from blood, obtained at approximately week 51, from a patient treated with tofacitinib. Written as DNA, the CDR3 is TGTGCCAGCAGCCCCCAGTCCGGTTATGAGCAGTTCTTC. Translated, it gives CASSPQSGYEQFF.